This entry is about one TCR beta chain. The target of this receptor is not known. Base quality data are lacking; no much larger clone is found one base away. The data originate from a study of radiotherapy plus CTLA-4 blockade in lung cancer (dated by TCRdb to between 2017 and 2018). As for the study more broadly: Objective responses were observed in around 20% of enrolled patients, and disease control was achieved in around 30%.

Library construction relied on the immunoSEQ multiplex PCR assay. TCRdb re-hosts the immuneACCESS table, in-frame sequences only. Its copies lack some clones; in the studies checked, an unresolved V gene accounts for under half of them, and the cause for the rest is not known. Within this sample are about 43,000 clones, with 65% to 70% of them counted one time only. Together, the top ten hold roughly a quarter of the sample. Study-wide findings and limitations: The strongest predictors of response were reported to be early dynamic shifts in blood T cell clones along with a rise in serum interferon-beta following radiation. TCR clones derived from tumors expanded in peripheral blood after treatment with radiotherapy and ipilimumab.

The study tested focal radiation therapy combined with CTLA-4 blockade (ipilimumab) in patients with chemo-refractory metastatic non-small-cell lung cancer. The germline V end is reduced by 2 bases and the J end by 2 bases; junction bases left unmatched: 6. Via the germline V gene, CDR1 is SGHAT and CDR2 FQNNGV. Taken from cysteine to phenylalanine, the CDR3 has 17 residues. Only the CDR3 region is kept as DNA, spanning 51 bases read in frame from base 1. The sample was peripheral blood, taken from a patient treated with radiotherapy plus ipilimumab. The sequence came from a human donor with non-small cell lung cancer who had a partial response to radiotherapy plus ipilimumab. The chain joins TRBV11-2 to TRBJ2-3, with TRBD2 identical over 11 junction bases. The CDR3 has the sequence CASSLIGTSGYTDTQYF. The DNA sequence is given as TGTGCCAGCAGCTTAATAGGGACTAGCGGCTACACAGATACGCAGTATTTT.